The 5 T cell receptor beta chains below all came from one sample that was sequenced in a study of cytomegalovirus exposure and HLA in healthy donors. The protocol was immunoSEQ multiplex PCR, while the TCRdb copy is restricted to in-frame clones and leaves out a portion. The sample holds around 56,000 clones; about 91% are singletons and the top ten take around 16%. The sample taken for sequencing was PBMCs. The source of these receptors is a woman aged 18-35 years in good health and CMV-seronegative.

This chain connects TRBV7-6 to TRBJ2-3, with TRBD2 matching 13 bases. The V gene's germline CDR1 is SGHVS and CDR2 FNYEAQ. V lost 3 bases to trimming and J lost 9 bases; unmatched junction nucleotides: 9. The CDR3 contains 16 residues. CDR3 in DNA: TGTGCCAGCAGCTTGGGGGGAGGACTAGCGGGAGACACGCAGTATTTT. This codes for CASSLGGGLAGDTQYF.

V gene TRBV4-3 combines with J gene TRBJ2-7, with 7 bases identical to TRBD2. The CDR3 runs 15 residues. Germline V CDR1 and CDR2: LGHNA, YSLEER. With V trimmed by 0 bases and J by 1 base, 3 bases remained unmatched. For the CDR3, the DNA is TGCGCCAGCAGCCAAGATTGGGGGGGTTCCTACGAGCAGTACTTC. Its translation is CASSQDWGGSYEQYF.

As DNA, the CDR3 is TGTGCCAGCAGGATACCGGGACAGGGGAGGGGATCCTACGAGCAGTACTTC. This encodes CASRIPGQGRGSYEQYF. This chain connects TRBV2 to TRBJ2-7; 10 bases agree with TRBD1. Germline CDR1 SNHLY, CDR2 FYNNEI. V lost 6 bases, J lost 1 base, and 12 bases stayed unmatched. The CDR3 totals 17 residues.

V usage is TRBV28 and J usage is TRBJ1-3; D call uncertain. Germline CDR1 and CDR2: MDHEN and SYDVKM. The CDR3 extends over 15 amino acids. Trimming cost V 5 bases and J 0 bases, with 11 bases left between them. CDR3 amino acids: CASSPAADSGNTIYF. The CDR3 DNA reads TGTGCCAGCAGTCCCGCCGCGGACTCTGGAAACACCATATATTTT.

The chain employs TRBV5-1 and TRBJ1-1, with unresolved D. CDR1 SGHRS and CDR2 YFSETQ come from the germline V gene. Trimming removed 2 bases at V and 3 bases at J, with 11 bases between. The CDR3 is 14 residues long. DNA for the CDR3: TGCGCCAGCAGCTTCGGGGTGACGGACACTGAAGCTTTCTTT. It encodes CASSFGVTDTEAFF.